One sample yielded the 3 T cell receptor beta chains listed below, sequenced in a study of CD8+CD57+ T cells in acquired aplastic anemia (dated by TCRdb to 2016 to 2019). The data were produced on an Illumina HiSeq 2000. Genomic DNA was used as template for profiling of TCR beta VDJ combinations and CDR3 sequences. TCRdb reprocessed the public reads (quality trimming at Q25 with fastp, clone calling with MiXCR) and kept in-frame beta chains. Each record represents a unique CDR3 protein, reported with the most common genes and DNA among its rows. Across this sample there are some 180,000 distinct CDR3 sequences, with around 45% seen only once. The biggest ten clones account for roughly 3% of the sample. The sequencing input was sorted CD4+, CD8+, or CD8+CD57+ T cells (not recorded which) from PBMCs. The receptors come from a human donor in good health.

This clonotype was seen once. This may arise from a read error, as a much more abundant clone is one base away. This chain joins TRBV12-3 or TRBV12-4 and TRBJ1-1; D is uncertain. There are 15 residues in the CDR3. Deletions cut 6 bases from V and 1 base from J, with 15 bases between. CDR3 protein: CASSPRAGRNTEAFF. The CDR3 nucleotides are TGTGCCAGCAGCCCCCGGGCAGGACGGAACACTGAAGCTTTCTTT.

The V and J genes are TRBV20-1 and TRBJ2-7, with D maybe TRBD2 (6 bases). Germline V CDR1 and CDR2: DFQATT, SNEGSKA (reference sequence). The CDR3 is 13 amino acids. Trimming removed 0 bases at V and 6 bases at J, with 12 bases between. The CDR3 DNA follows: TGCAGTGCTAGAGACGGGAGCATAGGCGAGCAGTACTTC. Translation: CSARDGSIGEQYF.

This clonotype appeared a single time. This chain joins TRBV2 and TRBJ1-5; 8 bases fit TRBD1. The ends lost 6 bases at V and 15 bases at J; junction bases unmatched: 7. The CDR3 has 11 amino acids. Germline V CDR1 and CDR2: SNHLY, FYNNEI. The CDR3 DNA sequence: TGTGCCAGCAGCGGACAGGGTGATTTGCATTTT. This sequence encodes CASSGQGDLHF.